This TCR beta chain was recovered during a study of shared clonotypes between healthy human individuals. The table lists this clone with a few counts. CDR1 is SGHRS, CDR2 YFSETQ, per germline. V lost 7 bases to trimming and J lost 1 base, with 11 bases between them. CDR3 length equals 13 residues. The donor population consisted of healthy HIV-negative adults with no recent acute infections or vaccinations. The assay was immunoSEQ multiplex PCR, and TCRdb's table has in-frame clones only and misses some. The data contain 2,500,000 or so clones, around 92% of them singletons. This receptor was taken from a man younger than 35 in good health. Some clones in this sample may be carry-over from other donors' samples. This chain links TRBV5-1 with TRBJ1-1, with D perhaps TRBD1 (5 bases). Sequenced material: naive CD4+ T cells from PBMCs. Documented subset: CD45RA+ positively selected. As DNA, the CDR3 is TGCGCCAGCCGGGGGGGAGCGAACACTGAAGCTTTCTTT. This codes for CASRGGANTEAFF.